The 6 T cell receptor beta chains below come from one sample, sequenced in a study of T cell changes during pregnancy in multiple sclerosis (dated by TCRdb to the late 2010s). The protocol used for the library was the immunoSEQ multiplex PCR assay. TCRdb carries this immuneACCESS record with in-frame sequences only. Its versions omit some clonotypes, under half of them owing to an unresolved V gene in the studies checked, with the rest unexplained. A total of fewer than 30,000 clones appear in this sample, approximately 90% of them only once. The ten largest clones capture approximately 5.9% of the sample. The sequencing here drew on CD8+ T cells from peripheral blood mononuclear cells, taken before pregnancy. These receptors came from a female donor with multiple sclerosis, enrolled in a pregnancy study.

The genes are TRBV5-1 and TRBJ2-1; 8 bases agree with TRBD1. Germline CDR1 SGHRS, CDR2 YFSETQ. The CDR3 is 15 amino acids. J lost 7 bases, V lost 5 bases, and 11 bases had no gene match. In nucleotides, the CDR3 is TGCGCCAGCAGTCGAGACAGGGGTAGAGGGAATGAGCAGTTCTTC. As protein: CASSRDRGRGNEQFF. The whole variable domain, remainder taken from reference TRBV5-1 and TRBJ2-1, is KAGVTQTPRYLIKTRGQQVTLSCSPISGHRSVSWYQQTPGQGLQFLFEYFSETQRNKGNFPGRFSGRQFSNSRSEMNVSTLELGDSALYLCASSRDRGRGNEQFFGPGTRLTVL.

The chain links TRBV9 to TRBJ1-4; D is ambiguous. Germline V gene data show CDR1 as SGDLS and CDR2 as YYNGEE. The CDR3 totals 16 residues. The germline V and J ends were trimmed by 3 bases and 2 bases, with 14 bases remaining between them. CDR3 sequence: CASSASWVETNEKLFF. CDR3 sequence (DNA): TGTGCCAGCAGCGCCAGTTGGGTGGAGACTAATGAAAAACTGTTTTTT.

The chain employs TRBV7-9 and TRBJ2-7; D not certain. Trimming pared 4 bases from V and 2 bases from J, leaving 6 bases between. Germline CDR1 reads SEHNR; CDR2 reads FQNEAQ (reference sequence). The CDR3 length is 12 residues. The CDR3 spells CASSSSPYEQYF. CDR3 nucleotides: TGTGCCAGCAGCTCAAGCCCCTACGAGCAGTACTTC.

The chain is built from TRBV4-3 and TRBJ1-1, with D uncertain. CDR1 is LGHNA and CDR2 is YSLEER in the germline V gene. This CDR3 is 14 amino acids long. With 0 bases removed from V and 0 bases from J, the gap between germline ends came to 5 bases. The CDR3 nucleotides read TGCGCCAGCAGCCAAGACGGAGTGAACACTGAAGCTTTCTTT. This codes for CASSQDGVNTEAFF.

In the case of this clone: An end of the junction differs from the germline gene, which may be a read error. The genes are TRBV9 and TRBJ2-7, with TRBD1 matching 8 bases. There are 13 residues in the CDR3. Germline V gene lookup returns CDR1 SGDLS and CDR2 YYNGEE. Written as DNA, the CDR3 is TGTGCCAGCAGCTTCGGGACAGGCTACGAGCGGTACTTC. Encoded protein: CASSFGTGYERYF.

This clone was seen more than once but under ten times. The rearrangement links TRBV6-4 to TRBJ1-2, with 7 bases aligning to TRBD1. V lost 5 bases to trimming and J lost 4 bases; unmatched junction nucleotides: 10. CDR1 is MRHNA and CDR2 is SNTAGT in the germline V gene. The CDR3 has 15 amino acids. CDR3 DNA: TGTGCCAGCAGTCCTCCCTGGGGACAGTCCTATGGCTACACCTTC. Protein sequence: CASSPPWGQSYGYTF.